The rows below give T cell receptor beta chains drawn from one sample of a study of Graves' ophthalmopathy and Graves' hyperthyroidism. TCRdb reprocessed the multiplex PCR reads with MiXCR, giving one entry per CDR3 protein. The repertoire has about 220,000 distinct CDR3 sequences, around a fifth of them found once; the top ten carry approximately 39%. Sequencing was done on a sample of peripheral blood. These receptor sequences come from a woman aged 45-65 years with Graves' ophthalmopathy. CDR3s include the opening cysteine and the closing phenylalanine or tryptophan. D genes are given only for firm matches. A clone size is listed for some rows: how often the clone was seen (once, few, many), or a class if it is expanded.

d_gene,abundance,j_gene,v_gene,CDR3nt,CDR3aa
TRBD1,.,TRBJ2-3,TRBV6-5,TGTGCCAGCAGTTACCGGGACAGGGGGTCGGATACGCAGTATTTT,CASSYRDRGSDTQYF
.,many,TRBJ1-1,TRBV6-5,TGTGCCAGCAGTTCCCCTGCCGGGGAGAACACTGAAGCTTTCTTT,CASSSPAGENTEAFF
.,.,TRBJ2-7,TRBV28,TGTGCCAGCAGCAGGCTGGACAAAATCTACGAGCAGTACTTC,CASSRLDKIYEQYF
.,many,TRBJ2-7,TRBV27,TGTGCCAGGGTTCGGGGGCAGTACTTC,CARVRGQYF
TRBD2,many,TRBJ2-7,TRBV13,TGTGCCAGCCGGGGGGTTTCCTACGAGCAGTACTTC,CASRGVSYEQYF
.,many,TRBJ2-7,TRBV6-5,TGTGCCAGCAGTTTGGCGGCGGACGAGCAGTACTTC,CASSLAADEQYF
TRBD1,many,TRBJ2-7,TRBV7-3,TGTGCCAGCAGCTTAGTCCGACAGGGCGAGCAGTACTTC,CASSLVRQGEQYF
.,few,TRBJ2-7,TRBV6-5,TGTGCCAGCAGTTACGGGAACACCGGGACATTGGCCTACGAGCAGTACTTC,CASSYGNTGTLAYEQYF
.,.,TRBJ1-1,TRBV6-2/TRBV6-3,TGTGCCAGCAGTTACGACACACCAGGGACTGAAGCTTTCTTT,CASSYDTPGTEAFF
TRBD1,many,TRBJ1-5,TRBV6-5,TGTGCCAGCAAGCCGGACAGGGGTAGCAATCAGCCCCAGCATTTT,CASKPDRGSNQPQHF
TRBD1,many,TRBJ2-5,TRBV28,TGTGCCAGCAGCGATCTGACAGGGGGCCTGAAGACCCAGTACTTC,CASSDLTGGLKTQYF
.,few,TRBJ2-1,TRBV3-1,TGTGCCAGCAGCAAAAATCGTGAGCAGTTCTTC,CASSKNREQFF
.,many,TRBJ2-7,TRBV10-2,TGCGCCAGCCGTTTTGGGGGAGTGGCTTCCTACGAGCAGTACTTC,CASRFGGVASYEQYF
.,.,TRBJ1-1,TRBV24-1,TGTGCCACCAGAGGTCAGGGGATGTCTGAAGCTTTCTTT,CATRGQGMSEAFF
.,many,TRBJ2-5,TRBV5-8,TGTGCCAGCAGCGAGGTTAATACCCAGTACTTC,CASSEVNTQYF
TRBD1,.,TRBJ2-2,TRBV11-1,TGTGCCAGCAGCTCGGGGCGGACAGGCTGGGAGCTGTTTTTT,CASSSGRTGWELFF
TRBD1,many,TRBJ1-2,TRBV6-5,TGTGCCAGCAGTTACGGACAGGGGATAAACTATGGCTACACCTTC,CASSYGQGINYGYTF
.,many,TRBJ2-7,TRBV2,TGTGCCAGCAGTCTTGACTTTCGAGAGCAGTACTTC,CASSLDFREQYF
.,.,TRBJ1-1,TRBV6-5,TGTGCCAGCAGTTACGGAGCGGAGACGAACACTGAAGCTTTCTTT,CASSYGAETNTEAFF
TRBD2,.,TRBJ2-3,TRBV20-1,TGCAGTGCTAGAGATCTCGTAGCGGGAGTTACAGATACGCAGTATTTT,CSARDLVAGVTDTQYF
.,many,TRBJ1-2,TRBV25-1,TGTGCCAGCAGTGAGAGGGGGGGCGGCGTAGGCTACACCTTC,CASSERGGGVGYTF
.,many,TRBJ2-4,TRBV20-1,TGCAGTGCCCAACACCTAGCCAAAAACATTCAGTACTTC,CSAQHLAKNIQYF
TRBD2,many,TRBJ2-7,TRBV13,TGTGCCAGCAGCTTAGTGTTAGCGGGTAGTTACGAGCAGTACTTC,CASSLVLAGSYEQYF
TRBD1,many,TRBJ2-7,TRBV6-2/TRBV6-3,TGTGCCAGCAGGGGGACAGGGAGGACCTACGAGCAGTACTTC,CASRGTGRTYEQYF
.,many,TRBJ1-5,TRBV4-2,TGTGCCAGCAGCCAAGAGAGGGTAGCCAATCAGCCCCAGCATTTT,CASSQERVANQPQHF
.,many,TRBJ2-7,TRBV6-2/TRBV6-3,TGTGCCAGCAGTTACGGGCGGCAACTCTACGAGCAGTACTTC,CASSYGRQLYEQYF
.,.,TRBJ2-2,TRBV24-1,TGTGCCACCAGTGATCCGGGACAACTCACCGGGGAGCTGTTTTTT,CATSDPGQLTGELFF
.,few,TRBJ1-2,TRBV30,TGTGCCTGGATGCAGGTCGGGATAGACTATGGCTACACCTTC,CAWMQVGIDYGYTF
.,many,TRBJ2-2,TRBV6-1,TGTGCCAGCAGTGAAGAGCCTTCGAACACCGGGGAGCTGTTTTTT,CASSEEPSNTGELFF
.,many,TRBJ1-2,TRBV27,TGTGCCAGCAGTTTCCGAACAGGGACTATTAACTATGGCTACACCTTC,CASSFRTGTINYGYTF
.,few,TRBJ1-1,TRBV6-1,TGTGCCGCGCGCTTCCTAGGGCTGAACACTGAAGCCTCCTTT,CAARFLGLNTEASF
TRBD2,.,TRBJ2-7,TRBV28,TGTGCCAGCAGTTTAGAGTTCCTAGCGGGAGATTCGGACGAGCAGTACTTC,CASSLEFLAGDSDEQYF
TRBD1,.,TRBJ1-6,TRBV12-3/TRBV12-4,TGTGCCAGCAGTTTAGAGGGACAGAATTCACCCCTCCACTTT,CASSLEGQNSPLHF
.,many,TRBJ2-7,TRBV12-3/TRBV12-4,TGTGCCAGCAGTTTAGAGAGCTCCCACGAGCAGTACTTC,CASSLESSHEQYF
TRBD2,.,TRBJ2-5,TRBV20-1,TGCAGTGCTAGTCCGTTGAGGGCGGGAGTGGAGACCCAGTACTTC,CSASPLRAGVETQYF
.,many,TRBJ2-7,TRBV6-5,TGTGCCAGCAGTTATGGGCCGAGAGAGCAGTACTTC,CASSYGPREQYF
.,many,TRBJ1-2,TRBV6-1,TGTGCCAGCAGCGACGGACAGCACCATGGCTACACCTTC,CASSDGQHHGYTF
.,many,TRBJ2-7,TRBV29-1,TGCAGCGTGTTTGGACAGCTTGACTCCTACGAGCAGTACTTC,CSVFGQLDSYEQYF
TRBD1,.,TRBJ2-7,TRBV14,TGTGCCAGCAGCCGACAGGGGGTCTCCTACGAGCAGTACTTC,CASSRQGVSYEQYF
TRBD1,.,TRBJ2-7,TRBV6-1,TGTGCCAGCAGTGTCGCCGGGACAGGCACCTACGAGCAGTACTTC,CASSVAGTGTYEQYF
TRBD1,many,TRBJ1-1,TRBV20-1,TGCAGTGCTAACCGGGACAGCACTGGTACTGAAGCTTTCTTT,CSANRDSTGTEAFF
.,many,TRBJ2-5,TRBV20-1,TGCAGTGCCTTTGGTAACAGACAAGAGACCCAGTACTTC,CSAFGNRQETQYF
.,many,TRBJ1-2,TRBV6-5,TGTGCCAGCAGTTCCGCGGTATATGGCTACACCTTC,CASSSAVYGYTF
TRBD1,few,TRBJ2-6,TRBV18,TGTGCCAGCTCAACAAGGACAGGGCCCTCTGGGGCCAACGTCCTGACTTTC,CASSTRTGPSGANVLTF
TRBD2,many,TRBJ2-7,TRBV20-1,TGCAGTGCTAGACCCTCAAGCGGGAGGGCCTCCCACGAGCAGTACTTC,CSARPSSGRASHEQYF
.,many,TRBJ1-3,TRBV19,TGTGCCAGTAGTATTCGGACAGCTTACTCTGGAAACACCATATATTTT,CASSIRTAYSGNTIYF
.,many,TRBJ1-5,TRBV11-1,TGTGCCAGCAGCCTACCGACAGTTCCCCACGGACATCAGCCCCAGCATTTT,CASSLPTVPHGHQPQHF
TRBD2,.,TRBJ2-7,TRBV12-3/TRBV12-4,TGTGCCAGCAGGCTCCGGGACTACTACGAGCAGTACTTC,CASRLRDYYEQYF
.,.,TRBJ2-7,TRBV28,TGTGCCAGCAGTTTCTCGGGTGAGCAGTACTTC,CASSFSGEQYF
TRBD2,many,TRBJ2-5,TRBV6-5,TGTGCCAGCAGACGTCGCCTAGCGGGAAAAGAAGAGACCCAGTACTTC,CASRRRLAGKEETQYF
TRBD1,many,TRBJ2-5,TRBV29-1,TGCAGCGTTGGGACAGGGGGCGCGCGTAGGTCCCAGTACTTC,CSVGTGGARRSQYF
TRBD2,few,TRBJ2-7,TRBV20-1,TGCAGTGCCACTAGTGGGGGGGCCTACGAGCAGTACTTC,CSATSGGAYEQYF
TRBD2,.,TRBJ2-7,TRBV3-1,TGTGCCAGCAGCCAAGATAGCGGGAGCTTCTACGAGCAGTACTTC,CASSQDSGSFYEQYF
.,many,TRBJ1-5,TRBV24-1,TGTGCCACCAGTGATTCCGGGCAGACGAATCAGCCCCAGCATTTT,CATSDSGQTNQPQHF
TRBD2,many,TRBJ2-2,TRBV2,TGTGCCAGCAGTGGGAGCGGGAGAGACACCGGGGAGCTGTTTTTT,CASSGSGRDTGELFF
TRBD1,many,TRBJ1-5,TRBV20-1,TGCAGTGTCAACCGGGACAGGGATCAGCCCCAGCATTTT,CSVNRDRDQPQHF
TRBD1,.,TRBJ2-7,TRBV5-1,TGCGCCAGCAGCGAGACAGGGCCGGCGGGGCAGTACTTC,CASSETGPAGQYF
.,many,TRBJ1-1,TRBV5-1,TGCGCCAGCAGAGATACCGGGACACTGAACACTGAAGCTTTCTTT,CASRDTGTLNTEAFF
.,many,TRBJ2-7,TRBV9,TGTGCCAGCAGCGAAAGACAGGGTGGGGAGGGGCGTGAGCAGTACTTC,CASSERQGGEGREQYF